These T cell receptor beta chains were read from a single sample in a study of T cell repertoires in aging, cancer and after chemotherapy. TCRdb re-derived calls from the multiplex PCR reads in MiXCR, one entry per CDR3 protein. The sample consists of over 1,500 distinct CDR3 sequences, 25% to 35% of them appearing once. Sequenced material: blood. Source of these receptors: a human donor with a blood cancer. The donor label of this sample is uncertain. The CDR3 runs from the conserved cysteine through the conserved F or W. The order of the fields is V gene, clone size, J gene, D gene, CDR3 protein, CDR3 DNA. A D gene is named only where the DNA matches it firmly. Size is stated for part of the rows, as once, few or many counts, or as a class when the clone is expanded.

>TRBV15|few|TRBJ2-1|NA
CATSRTRQWHEQFF
TGTGCCACCAGCAGAACTCGACAGTGGCATGAGCAGTTCTTC
>TRBV19|NA|TRBJ1-1|TRBD1
CASRIMETGVTEAFF
TGTGCCAGTAGGATAATGGAGACAGGGGTCACTGAAGCTTTCTTT
>TRBV5-4|NA|TRBJ2-1|TRBD2
CASSLASGGANEQFF
TGTGCCAGCAGCTTGGCTAGCGGGGGGGCTAATGAGCAGTTCTTC
>TRBV27|NA|TRBJ2-1|TRBD2
CASSFSRGRGNEQFF
TGTGCCAGCAGTTTTTCTCGCGGGAGGGGGAATGAGCAGTTCTTC
>TRBV20-1|few|TRBJ2-7|TRBD2
CSARPSGRGGIAYEQYF
TGCAGTGCTAGGCCTAGCGGGAGAGGGGGTATCGCCTACGAGCAGTACTTC
>TRBV5-6|NA|TRBJ2-5|NA
CARSLTDQETQYF
TGTGCCCGCAGCTTGACGGACCAAGAGACCCAGTACTTC
>TRBV18|few|TRBJ2-7|NA
CASSPGSRQAYEQYF
TGTGCCAGCTCACCAGGAAGCCGTCAGGCCTACGAGCAGTACTTC
>TRBV4-3|NA|TRBJ1-2|NA
CASSQENTPWDGYTF
TGCGCCAGCAGCCAAGAGAACACCCCCTGGGATGGCTACACCTTC
>TRBV20-1|NA|TRBJ2-6|NA
CSSGRPGANVLTF
TGCAGTTCGGGGCGGCCTGGGGCCAACGTCCTGACTTTC
>TRBV5-6|NA|TRBJ2-7|NA
CASSLNWGEQYF
TGTGCCAGCAGCTTGAATTGGGGCGAGCAGTACTTC
>TRBV5-1|NA|TRBJ2-7|NA
CASSLDRHF
TGCGCCAGCAGCTTGGATCGGCACTTC
>TRBV12-3/TRBV12-4|NA|TRBJ2-1|NA
CASSFRVEQFF
TGTGCCAGCAGTTTCCGGGTTGAGCAGTTCTTC
>TRBV18|medium-sized|TRBJ1-6|TRBD1
CASSPQGANSPLHF
TGTGCCAGCTCACCGCAGGGGGCCAATTCACCCCTCCACTTT
>TRBV5-6|NA|TRBJ2-1|TRBD1
CASSPDRGRGEQFF
TGTGCCAGCAGCCCGGACAGGGGGCGAGGTGAGCAGTTCTTC
>TRBV18|few|TRBJ2-2|NA
CASSTASRTGELFF
TGTGCCAGCTCAACGGCCTCGCGGACCGGGGAGCTGTTTTTT
>TRBV20-1|NA|TRBJ2-3|NA
CSAPKGGATDTQYF
TGCAGTGCCCCCAAGGGCGGGGCCACAGATACGCAGTATTTT
>TRBV29-1|hyperexpanded|TRBJ2-5|TRBD2
CSVEDGRGREETQYF
TGCAGCGTTGAAGACGGCCGTGGGAGGGAGGAGACCCAGTACTTC
>TRBV6-1|once|TRBJ1-2|NA
CASRKENYGYTF
TGTGCCAGCAGAAAAGAAAACTATGGCTACACCTTC
>TRBV19|medium-sized|TRBJ1-5|NA
CASSIGQSINQPQHF
TGTGCCAGTAGTATAGGACAGAGCATCAATCAGCCCCAGCATTTT
>TRBV20-1|NA|TRBJ1-5|NA
CSASTGSSNQPQHF
TGCAGTGCTAGCACTGGATCTAGCAATCAGCCCCAGCATTTT
>TRBV5-6|once|TRBJ1-5|NA
CASSLGGGASNQPQHF
TGCGCCAGCAGCTTGGGAGGGGGGGCGAGCAATCAGCCCCAGCATTTT
>TRBV29-1|medium-sized|TRBJ2-1|TRBD2
CSVEGPAGSGLAGLQPYNEQFF
TGCAGCGTTGAAGGGCCAGCAGGTAGTGGCCTAGCGGGGCTGCAGCCCTACAATGAGCAGTTCTTC
>TRBV6-6|few|TRBJ2-7|TRBD2
CASSPSGGLPYEQYF
TGTGCCAGCAGTCCCTCGGGGGGGCTACCTTACGAGCAGTACTTC
>TRBV11-3|few|TRBJ2-2|NA
CASSSRGNTGELFF
TGTGCCAGCTCCTCCCGGGGAAACACCGGGGAGCTGTTTTTT
>TRBV19|NA|TRBJ2-5|TRBD1
CASRNRDRGFQETQYF
TGTGCCAGCCGAAACCGGGACAGGGGTTTCCAAGAGACCCAGTACTTC
>TRBV19|medium-sized|TRBJ1-6|NA
CASSVGPMDSPLHF
TGTGCCAGTAGTGTGGGACCGATGGATTCACCCCTCCACTTT
>TRBV6-5|NA|TRBJ2-3|TRBD1
CASSGDRGRRDTQYF
TGTGCCAGCAGTGGGGACAGGGGGCGTAGGGATACGCAGTATTTT
>TRBV7-9|NA|TRBJ1-2|TRBD1
CAGSGGMDGYTF
TGTGCCGGGTCAGGGGGTATGGATGGCTACACCTTC
>TRBV12-3/TRBV12-4|NA|TRBJ2-7|NA
CASSLARSEQYF
TGTGCCAGCAGTTTGGCCCGGTCCGAGCAGTACTTC
>TRBV18|once|TRBJ2-1|NA
CASSPVGVGEQFF
TGTGCCAGCTCACCGGTGGGGGTAGGGGAGCAGTTCTTC
>TRBV13|NA|TRBJ2-7|TRBD2
CASSPAGGGSYEQYF
TGTGCCAGCAGCCCAGCGGGAGGGGGCTCCTACGAGCAGTACTTC
>TRBV19|medium-sized|TRBJ2-5|NA
CASSMTGRRETQYF
TGTGCCAGTAGTATGACAGGGAGGCGAGAGACCCAGTACTTC